This TCR beta chain stems from a study of post-analysis software for immune sequencing data (dated by TCRdb to 2014 to 2015). With respect to the entire study: Recorded disease courses included relapsing-remitting, secondary progressive and progressive-relapsing multiple sclerosis, with some patients lacking subtype annotation. A subset of samples was prepared in parallel using single-end sample barcoding, then pooled and co-amplified after Illumina adapter ligation. Patient repertoires were compared against about twelve previously published healthy control repertoires from donors aged roughly 6 to 28 years. Broad study findings and their caveats: The control group was slightly older than the multiple sclerosis patient group. Significantly higher frequencies in patients than in controls were found for roughly 5 TRBV segments, including TRBV5-6, TRBV5-1 and TRBV20-1. Normalized Chao1 diversity was significantly lower in multiple sclerosis patients than controls, suggesting substantial peripheral T-cell clonal expansion. Direct clustering with F measure showed strong co-clustering of samples prepared in the same batch, prompting a batch-effect correction.

The germline V gene (reference sequence) provides CDR1 MNHEY and CDR2 SMNVEV. CDR3 length: 15 amino acids, cysteine to phenylalanine. CDR3 DNA is the only sequence kept; it has 45 bases, read in frame from the first base. The receptor library was made with PCR. TCRdb shows the sequencer as Illumina HiSeq 2500. To reduce PCR and sequencing biases, unique molecular identifiers were built into the TCR beta cDNA libraries. Roughly 500,000 cDNA molecules were obtained for every 1 to 10 million input T cells, so each molecule roughly corresponded to one T cell. Patient libraries were prepared and sequenced with the same protocol used for the earlier healthy control dataset. Samples belonging to the same batch were prepared together, multiplexed and sequenced on a shared HiSeq lane. The paper's data handling went like this. Raw barcoded reads were processed with MIGEC, and single-read molecular identifier groups were discarded before consensus assembly and CDR3 extraction. VDJtools was used for post-analysis of the clonotype tables, and diversity was normalized by down-sampling every dataset to the size of the smallest sample. To correct batch-related cross-sample contamination, repertoire overlap clustering matched CDR3 amino acid sequences but not nucleotide sequences. The raw public reads went through TCRdb reprocessing: fastp at Q25, MiXCR clone calling, in-frame beta chains kept. CDR3 protein duplicates are merged, each entry listing the most common genes and DNA. For this entry, the V and J calls and clone size follow TCRdb and not the study's own pipeline. The sample table shows 750,000 to 900,000 distinct CDR3 sequences, and just over 45% are seen once. The ten largest clones represent roughly 4.9% of the sample.

The table lists this clonotype with a few counts. What antigen it recognizes has not been identified. Base quality data are lacking; no much larger clone is found one base away. TCR beta repertoires were profiled from peripheral blood of 10 to 15 young patients with multiple sclerosis to demonstrate the VDJtools post-analysis software. The patients with multiple sclerosis were children and adolescents between about 6 and 15 years of age. The receptor was derived from a girl between 5 and 17 years old with multiple sclerosis. The receptor chain draws on TRBV27 and TRBJ2-1; a tentative D call is TRBD2 (5 bases match). The J call is uncertain, as TRBJ2-7 better fits the DNA end. The source material was blood. CDR3 loop: CASSLSLGGYSEQYF. Here is the DNA: TGTGCCAGCAGTTTATCGTTGGGCGGGTATTCCGAGCAGTACTTC.